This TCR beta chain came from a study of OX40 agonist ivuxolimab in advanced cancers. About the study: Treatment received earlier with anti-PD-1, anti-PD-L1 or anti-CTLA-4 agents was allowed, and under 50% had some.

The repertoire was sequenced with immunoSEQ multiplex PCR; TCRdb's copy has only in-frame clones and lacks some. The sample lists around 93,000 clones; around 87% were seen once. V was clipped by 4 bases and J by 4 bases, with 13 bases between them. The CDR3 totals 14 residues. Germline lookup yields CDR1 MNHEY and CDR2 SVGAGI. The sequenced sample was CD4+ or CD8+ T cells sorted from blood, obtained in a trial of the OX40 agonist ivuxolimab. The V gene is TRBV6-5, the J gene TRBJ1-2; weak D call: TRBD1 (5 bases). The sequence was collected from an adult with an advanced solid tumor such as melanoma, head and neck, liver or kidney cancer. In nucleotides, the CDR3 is TGTGCCAGCAGTTCCGGCAGGGTGAGCTATGGCTACACCTTC. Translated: CASSSGRVSYGYTF.